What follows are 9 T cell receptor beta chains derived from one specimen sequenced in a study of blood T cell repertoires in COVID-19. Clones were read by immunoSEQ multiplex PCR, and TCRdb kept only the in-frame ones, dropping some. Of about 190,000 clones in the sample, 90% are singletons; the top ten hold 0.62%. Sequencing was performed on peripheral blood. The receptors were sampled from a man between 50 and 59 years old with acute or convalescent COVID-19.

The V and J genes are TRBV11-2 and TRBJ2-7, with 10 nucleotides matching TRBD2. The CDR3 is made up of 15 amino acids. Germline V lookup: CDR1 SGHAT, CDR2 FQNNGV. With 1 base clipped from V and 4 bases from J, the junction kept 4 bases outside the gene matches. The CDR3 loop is CASSLVGSGRYEQYF. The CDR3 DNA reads TGTGCCAGCAGCTTAGTGGGTAGCGGGAGGTACGAGCAGTACTTC.

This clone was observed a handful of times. In nucleotides, the CDR3 is TGTGCCTGGAGTCGACAGTCACAGCCCCAGCATTTT. Translated, it gives CAWSRQSQPQHF. The J gene is TRBJ1-5, the V gene TRBV30; D might be TRBD1 (5 bases). The CDR3 has 12 residues. Germline V gives CDR1 GTSNPN, CDR2 SVGIG (reference sequence). V gave up 2 bases and J gave up 7 bases, with 9 bases separating them.

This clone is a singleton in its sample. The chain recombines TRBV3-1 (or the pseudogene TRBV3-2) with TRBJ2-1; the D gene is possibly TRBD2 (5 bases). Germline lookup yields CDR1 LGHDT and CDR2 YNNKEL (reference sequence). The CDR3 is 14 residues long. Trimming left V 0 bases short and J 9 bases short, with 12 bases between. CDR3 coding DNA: TGTGCCAGCAGCCAAGATTGGCTAGCTGGTGAGCAGTTCTTC. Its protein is CASSQDWLAGEQFF.

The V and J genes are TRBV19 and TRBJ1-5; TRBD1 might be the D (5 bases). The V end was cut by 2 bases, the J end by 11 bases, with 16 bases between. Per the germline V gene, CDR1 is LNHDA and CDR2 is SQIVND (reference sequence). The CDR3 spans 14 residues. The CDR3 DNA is TGTGCCAGTAGTATAAGACTAGGGGAGGCAGCCCAGCATTTT. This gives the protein CASSIRLGEAAQHF.

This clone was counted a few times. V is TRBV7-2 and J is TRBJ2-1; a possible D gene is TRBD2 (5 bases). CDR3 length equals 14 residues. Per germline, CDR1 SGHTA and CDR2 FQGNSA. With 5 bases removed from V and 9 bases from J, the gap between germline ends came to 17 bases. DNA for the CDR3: TGTGCCAGCAGCCCCGAACGAGGGCAAGGTGAGCAGTTCTTC. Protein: CASSPERGQGEQFF.

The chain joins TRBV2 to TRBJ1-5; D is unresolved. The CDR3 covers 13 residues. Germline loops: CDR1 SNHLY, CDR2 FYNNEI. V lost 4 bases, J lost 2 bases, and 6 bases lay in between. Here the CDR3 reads CASSGQGNQPQHF. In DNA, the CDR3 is TGTGCCAGCAGTGGGCAAGGCAATCAGCCCCAGCATTTT.

The CDR3 is CASSQTGSYGYTF. The CDR3 DNA sequence: TGCGCCAGCAGCCAGACAGGGTCCTATGGCTACACCTTC. The chain recombines TRBV5-1 with TRBJ1-2, with 7 bases identical to TRBD1. V was pared by 4 bases and J by 4 bases, with 4 bases of the junction left unmatched. The V gene's germline CDR1 is SGHRS and CDR2 YFSETQ. CDR3 length equals 13 residues.

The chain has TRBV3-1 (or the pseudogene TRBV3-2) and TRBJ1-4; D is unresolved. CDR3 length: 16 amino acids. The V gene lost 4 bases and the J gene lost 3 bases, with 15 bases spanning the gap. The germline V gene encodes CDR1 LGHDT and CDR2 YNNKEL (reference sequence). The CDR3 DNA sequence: TGTGCCAGCAGCCCGCTTGTGGCTGAGGCTAATGAAAAACTGTTTTTT. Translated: CASSPLVAEANEKLFF.

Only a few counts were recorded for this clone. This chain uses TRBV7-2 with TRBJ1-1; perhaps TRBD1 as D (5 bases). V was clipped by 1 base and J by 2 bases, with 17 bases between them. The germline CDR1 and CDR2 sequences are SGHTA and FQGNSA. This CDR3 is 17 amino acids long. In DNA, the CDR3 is TGTGCCAGCAGCTTAGTTGGGGGGTGGGCTAAAAACACTGAAGCTTTCTTT. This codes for CASSLVGGWAKNTEAFF.